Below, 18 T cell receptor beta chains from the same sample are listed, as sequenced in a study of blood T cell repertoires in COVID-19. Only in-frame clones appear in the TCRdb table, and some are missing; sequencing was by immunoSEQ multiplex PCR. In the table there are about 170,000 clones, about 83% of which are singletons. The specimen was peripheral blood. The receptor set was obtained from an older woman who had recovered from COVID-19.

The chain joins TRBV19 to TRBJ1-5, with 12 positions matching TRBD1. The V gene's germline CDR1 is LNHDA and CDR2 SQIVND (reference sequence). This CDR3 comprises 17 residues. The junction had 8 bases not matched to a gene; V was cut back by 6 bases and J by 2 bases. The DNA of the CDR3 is TGTGCCAGTAGCTCGGGACAGGGGGCGACGGGCAATCAGCCCCAGCATTTT. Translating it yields CASSSGQGATGNQPQHF.

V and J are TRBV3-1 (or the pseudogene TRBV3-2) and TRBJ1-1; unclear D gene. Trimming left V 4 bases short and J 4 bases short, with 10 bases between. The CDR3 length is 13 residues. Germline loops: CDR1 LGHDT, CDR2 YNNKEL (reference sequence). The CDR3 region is CASSPEAGTEAFF. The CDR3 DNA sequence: TGTGCCAGCAGCCCCGAGGCGGGCACTGAAGCTTTCTTT.

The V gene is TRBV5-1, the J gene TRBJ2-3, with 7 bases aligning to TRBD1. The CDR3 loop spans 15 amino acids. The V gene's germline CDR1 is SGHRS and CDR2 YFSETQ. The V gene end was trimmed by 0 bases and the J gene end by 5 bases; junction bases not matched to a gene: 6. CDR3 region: CASSLAQGVGDTQYF. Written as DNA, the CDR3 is TGCGCCAGCAGCTTGGCGCAGGGGGTGGGAGATACGCAGTATTTT.

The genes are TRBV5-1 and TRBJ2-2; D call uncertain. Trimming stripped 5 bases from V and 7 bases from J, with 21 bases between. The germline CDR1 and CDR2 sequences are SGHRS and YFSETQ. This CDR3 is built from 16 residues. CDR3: CASRALSARTGGELFF. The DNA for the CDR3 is TGCGCCAGCAGGGCCTTGTCGGCCCGAACGGGCGGGGAGCTGTTTTTT.

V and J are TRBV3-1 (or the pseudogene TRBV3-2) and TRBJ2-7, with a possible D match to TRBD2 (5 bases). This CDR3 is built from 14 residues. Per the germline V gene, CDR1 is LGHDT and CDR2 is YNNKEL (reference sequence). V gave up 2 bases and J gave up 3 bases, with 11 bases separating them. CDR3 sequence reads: CASSQPPRGYEQYF. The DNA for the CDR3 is TGTGCCAGCAGCCAACCCCCCCGGGGCTACGAGCAGTACTTC.

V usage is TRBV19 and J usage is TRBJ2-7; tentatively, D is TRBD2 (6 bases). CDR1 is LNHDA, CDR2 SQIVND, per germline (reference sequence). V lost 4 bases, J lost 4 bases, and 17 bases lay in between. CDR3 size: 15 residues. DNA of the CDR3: TGTGCCAGTAGTAAGTCCGGACTAATCACTTACGAGCAGTACTTC. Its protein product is CASSKSGLITYEQYF.

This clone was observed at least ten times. The CDR3 protein is CASSPPGLSSYEQYF. CDR3 sequence (DNA): TGTGCCAGCAGTCCCCCCGGGTTGAGCTCCTACGAGCAGTACTTC. The genes are TRBV28 and TRBJ2-7; no definite D call. Germline V CDR1 and CDR2: MDHEN, SYDVKM. The CDR3 covers 15 residues. Trimming removed 5 bases from V and 0 bases from J, with 14 bases in between.

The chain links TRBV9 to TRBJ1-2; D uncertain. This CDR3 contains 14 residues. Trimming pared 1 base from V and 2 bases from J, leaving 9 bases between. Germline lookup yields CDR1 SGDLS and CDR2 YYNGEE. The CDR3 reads CASSVSGRNYGYTF. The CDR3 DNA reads TGTGCCAGCAGCGTATCGGGTAGGAACTATGGCTACACCTTC.

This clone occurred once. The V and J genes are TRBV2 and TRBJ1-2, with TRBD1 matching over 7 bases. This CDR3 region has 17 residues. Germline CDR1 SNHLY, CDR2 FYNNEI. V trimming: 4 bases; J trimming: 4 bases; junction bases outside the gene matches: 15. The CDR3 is CASSGQGLAPSGYGYTF. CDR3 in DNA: TGTGCCAGCAGTGGACAGGGTCTGGCCCCTAGTGGCTATGGCTACACCTTC.

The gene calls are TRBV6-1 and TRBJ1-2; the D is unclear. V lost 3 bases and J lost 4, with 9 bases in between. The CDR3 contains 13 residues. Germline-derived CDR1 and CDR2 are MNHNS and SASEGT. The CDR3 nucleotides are TGTGCCAGCAGTGAGCGGCAGCCCTATGGCTACACCTTC. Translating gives CASSERQPYGYTF.

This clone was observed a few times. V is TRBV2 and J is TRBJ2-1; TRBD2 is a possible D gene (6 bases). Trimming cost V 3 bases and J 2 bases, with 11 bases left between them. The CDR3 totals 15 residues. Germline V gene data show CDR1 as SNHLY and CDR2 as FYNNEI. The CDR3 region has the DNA TGTGCCAGCAGTGAGGCGGGATGGGCCTACAATGAGCAGTTCTTC. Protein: CASSEAGWAYNEQFF. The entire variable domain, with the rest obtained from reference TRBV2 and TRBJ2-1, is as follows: EPEVTQTPSHQVTQMGQEVILRCVPISNHLYFYWYRQILGQKVEFLVSFYNNEISEKSEIFDDQFSVERPDGSNFTLKIRSTKLEDSAMYFCASSEAGWAYNEQFFGPGTRLTVL.

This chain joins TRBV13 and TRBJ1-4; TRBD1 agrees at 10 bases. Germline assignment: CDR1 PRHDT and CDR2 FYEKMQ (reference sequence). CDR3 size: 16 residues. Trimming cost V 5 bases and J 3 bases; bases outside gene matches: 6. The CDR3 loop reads CASSQGTGVANEKLFF. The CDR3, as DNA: TGTGCCAGCAGCCAAGGGACAGGGGTTGCTAATGAAAAACTGTTTTTT.

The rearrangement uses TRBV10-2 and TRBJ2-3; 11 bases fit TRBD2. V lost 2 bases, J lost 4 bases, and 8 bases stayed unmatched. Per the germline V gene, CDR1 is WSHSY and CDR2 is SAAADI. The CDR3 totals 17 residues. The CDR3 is CASSEGLAGGYPDTQYF. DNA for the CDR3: TGCGCCAGCAGTGAGGGGCTAGCGGGGGGTTACCCAGATACGCAGTATTTT.

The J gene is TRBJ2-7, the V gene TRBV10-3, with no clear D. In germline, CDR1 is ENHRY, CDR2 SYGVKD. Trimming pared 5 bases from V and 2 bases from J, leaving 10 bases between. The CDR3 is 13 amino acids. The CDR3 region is CAISHKQPYEQYF. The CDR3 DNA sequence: TGTGCCATCAGTCATAAACAGCCCTACGAGCAGTACTTC.

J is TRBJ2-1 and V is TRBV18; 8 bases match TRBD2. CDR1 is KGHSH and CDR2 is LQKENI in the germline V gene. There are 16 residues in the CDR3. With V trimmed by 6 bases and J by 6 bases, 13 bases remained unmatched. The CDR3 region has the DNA TGTGCCAGCTCCTCCCTCACGGGAGGGCCCGGCAATGAGCAGTTCTTC. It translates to CASSSLTGGPGNEQFF.

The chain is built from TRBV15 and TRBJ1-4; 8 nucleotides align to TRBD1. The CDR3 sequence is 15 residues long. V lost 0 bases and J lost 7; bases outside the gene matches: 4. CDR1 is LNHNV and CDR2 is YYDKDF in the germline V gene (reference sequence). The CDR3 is CATSRDRGRFEKLFF. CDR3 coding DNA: TGTGCCACCAGCAGAGACAGGGGGCGGTTTGAAAAACTGTTTTTT.

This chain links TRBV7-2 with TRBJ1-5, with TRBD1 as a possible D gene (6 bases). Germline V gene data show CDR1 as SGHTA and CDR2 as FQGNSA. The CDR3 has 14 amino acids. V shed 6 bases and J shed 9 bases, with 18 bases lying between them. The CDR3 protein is CASSAGGTRGPQHF. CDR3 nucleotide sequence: TGTGCCAGCAGTGCCGGTGGGACAAGGGGGCCCCAGCATTTT.

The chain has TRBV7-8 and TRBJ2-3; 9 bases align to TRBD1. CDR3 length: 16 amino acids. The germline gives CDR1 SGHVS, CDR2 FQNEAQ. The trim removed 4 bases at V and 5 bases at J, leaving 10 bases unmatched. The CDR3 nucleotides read TGTGCCAGCAGCTCCTATGGGGACAGGGAGGTAGATACGCAGTATTTT. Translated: CASSSYGDREVDTQYF.